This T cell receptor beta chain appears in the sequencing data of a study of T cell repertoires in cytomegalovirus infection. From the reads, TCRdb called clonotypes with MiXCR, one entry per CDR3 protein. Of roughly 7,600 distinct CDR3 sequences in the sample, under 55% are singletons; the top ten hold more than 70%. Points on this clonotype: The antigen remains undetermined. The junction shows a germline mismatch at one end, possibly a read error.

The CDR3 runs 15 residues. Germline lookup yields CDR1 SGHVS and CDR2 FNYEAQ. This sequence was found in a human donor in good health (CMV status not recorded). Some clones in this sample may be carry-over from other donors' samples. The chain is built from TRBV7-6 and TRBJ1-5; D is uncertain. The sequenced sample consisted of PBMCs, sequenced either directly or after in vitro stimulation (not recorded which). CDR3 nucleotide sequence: TGTGCCAGCAGCCCCGTAACATACAGCAAGCAGCCCCGGCATTTT. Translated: CASSPVTYSKQPRHF.